This T cell receptor beta chain was sequenced in a study of regulatory T cells in long-lasting Graves disease (dated by TCRdb to the early 2020s). Some background on the complete study: Persistent Graves' disease meant more than 5 years of antithyroid drug treatment with TSH receptor autoantibodies that stayed positive. Patients with persistent Graves' disease were compared with patients with newly diagnosed Graves' disease using TCR sequencing and RNA sequencing of peripheral blood. The study was conducted in China and was registered as a clinical trial. A total of around 35 samples underwent TCR sequencing, from about 13 patients with persistent Graves' disease and around 20 patients with newly diagnosed Graves' disease. On average, persistent Graves' disease patients in the clinical cohort had been on antithyroid drugs for around 9.5 years.

On the study overall, not on this receptor specifically: TRBV28, TRBJ1-2 and TRBJ2-5 were preferentially used in persistent disease, while TRBV20-1 and TRBJ2-1 were favored in newly diagnosed disease. Lower TCR Shannon entropy and fewer highly expanded clones were observed in persistent Graves' disease patients than in newly diagnosed patients, which suggested clonal expansion. As a limitation, the authors acknowledged that the small sample size may reduce accuracy. Only peripheral blood was studied, because thyroid tissue, the primary lesion, was inaccessible. A larger number of public clonotypes was shared among persistent patients (2,741) than among newly diagnosed patients (approximately 1,000). Only the TCR beta chain was sequenced and analyzed.

Trimming costs V 4 bases and J 6 bases, and their ends lie 12 bases apart. The cysteine opens and the phenylalanine closes a CDR3 of 14 amino acids. The only DNA kept is the CDR3, 42 bases in frame from the first base. According to the germline V gene, CDR1 reads MDHEN and CDR2 reads SYDVKM. This clonotype was counted ten times or more. The antigen it binds to is not known. Base qualities are not provided; no much larger clone lies one nucleotide away. This sample's time point label indicates: persistent/refractory GD, antithyroid drugs over 5 years with positive TRAb. For both TCR sequencing and RNA sequencing, RNA was extracted from PBMCs using TRIzol. The diagnosis of Graves' disease was made according to American Thyroid Association guidelines. Patients were recruited from an endocrinology department in Xi'an, China. Each patient gave approximately 9.7 milliliters of peripheral blood, collected in an EDTA anticoagulant tube. Ficoll Paque Plus density gradient separation was used to isolate PBMCs, and no further T cell sorting was done. An Agilent 2100 Bioanalyzer and agarose gel were used to check RNA quality, and a NanoDrop 2000 was used to measure RNA concentration.

Receptor amplification or capture employed multiplex PCR. This sample was sequenced with an Illumina HiSeq 4000. TCR beta libraries were built with iRepertoire HTBI primers and Arm-PCR amplification of CDR3 regions. PCR products were gel purified before sequencing. Per the original workflow: Across samples, 60 to 70 TRBV and 14 TRBJ segments were identified and used for gene usage analysis of CDR3 amino acid clonotypes. Filtered high-quality paired reads were merged into contigs using COPE and FqMerger. BLAST was used to align contigs to IMGT TRBV, TRBD and TRBJ reference genes, with CDR3 defined following IMGT. Clonotypes above 0.1% frequency were classified as highly expanded clones. Shannon entropy was used to measure repertoire diversity, and the Gini coefficient was used to measure V-J evenness. A clonotype found in more than one individual was treated as public. In-frame beta chains were kept once TCRdb had trimmed the public reads at Q25 with fastp and called clones with MiXCR. For every CDR3 protein sequence, its rows merge into one entry that carries the most common genes and DNA. The V and J calls follow TCRdb's processing rather than the paper's. Present in this sample are about 470,000 distinct CDR3 sequences, 20% to 25% of which were seen just once. The ten largest clonotypes hold around 7% of the sample.

This TCR was sampled from a female donor with Graves disease. The starting material was peripheral blood mononuclear cells (PBMCs), obtained when the disease was refractory, from a patient treated with antithyroid drugs. Recombination connected TRBV28 to TRBJ1-4; TRBD1 is a possible D gene, resting on 6 matching bases. The nucleotide sequence reads as follows: TGTGCCAGCAGTTCCCGACAGGAAGATGAAAAACTGTTTTTT. Its translation reads: CASSSRQEDEKLFF. With all but the CDR3 taken from the reference TRBV28 and TRBJ1-4 genes, the full variable domain is: DVKVTQSSRYLVKRTGEKVFLECVQDMDHENMFWYRQDPGLGLRLIYFSYDVKMKEKGDIPEGYSVSREKKERFSLILESASTNQTSMYLCASSSRQEDEKLFFGSGTQLSVL.